A single sample is the source of the 32 T cell receptor beta chains below, sequenced in a study of PD-1 blockade in mismatch repair-deficient tumors. The method was immunoSEQ multiplex PCR; TCRdb's version includes in-frame clones alone and lacks a portion of them. This table holds 38,000 or so clones, 80% to 90% found once. Sample: peripheral blood, taken 76 weeks after starting pembrolizumab. Receptors originate from an adult with mismatch repair-deficient cancer.

The chain is built from TRBV6-1 and TRBJ1-5; a possible D gene is TRBD1 (5 bases). The CDR3 covers 15 residues. Per the germline V gene, CDR1 is MNHNS and CDR2 is SASEGT. Trimming took off 4 bases at V and 0 bases at J, with 10 bases between the two ends. CDR3 loop: CASSVSGSSNQPQHF. Here the CDR3 DNA reads TGTGCCAGCAGTGTATCAGGGAGTAGCAATCAGCCCCAGCATTTT.

This chain links TRBV5-1 with TRBJ2-2, with D perhaps matching TRBD2 (6 bases). The germline CDR1 and CDR2 sequences are SGHRS and YFSETQ. Trimming shortened V by 0 bases and J by 7 bases, and 13 bases separated the two germline ends. The CDR3 is made up of 15 amino acids. CDR3 protein: CASSLDGRGHGELFF. The CDR3 nucleotides read TGCGCCAGCAGCTTGGACGGGAGAGGTCACGGGGAGCTGTTTTTT.

This clone is medium-sized by share. CDR3 DNA sequence: TGTGCCAGCAGTGAAGGCCTAGCGGGACTTCAGTACTTC. This translates into CASSEGLAGLQYF. This chain connects TRBV25-1 to TRBJ2-4, with TRBD2 identical over 9 bases. The CDR3 runs to 13 residues. Germline CDR1 is MGHDK and CDR2 is SYGVNS. V trimming: 2 bases; J trimming: 11 bases; junction bases outside the gene matches: 4. Full variable domain (remainder filled in from reference TRBV25-1 and TRBJ2-4): EADIYQTPRYLVIGTGKKITLECSQTMGHDKMYWYQQDPGMELHLIHYSYGVNSTEKGDLSSESTVSRIRTEHFPLTLESARPSHTSQYLCASSEGLAGLQYFGAGTRLSVL.

The V gene is TRBV29-1, the J gene TRBJ2-1; possibly TRBD1 for D (6 bases). The length of the CDR3 is 14 residues. Germline CDR1 and CDR2: SQVTM and ANQGSEA. Between the trimmed V and J ends, which lost 7 bases and 7 bases, there was a span of 20 bases. For the CDR3, the DNA is TGCAGCGCCCGACAGGTCGTGGGTCGTAATGAGCAGTTCTTC. This translates into CSARQVVGRNEQFF.

The J gene is TRBJ2-7, the V gene TRBV7-2, with D possibly being TRBD2 (6 bases). V was trimmed by 5 bases and J by 7 bases, leaving 12 bases between them. The CDR3 covers 12 residues. The germline V gene encodes CDR1 SGHTA and CDR2 FQGNSA. The CDR3 DNA reads TGTGCCAGCAGCCCCGGCGCGGGAGAGCAGTACTTC. This gives the protein CASSPGAGEQYF.

This clone has just one count. The CDR3 DNA reads TGTGCCAGCAGCTTGGGTACAGGGCGGGATACTGAAGCTTTCTTT. Its translation: CASSLGTGRDTEAFF. This chain connects TRBV5-4 to TRBJ1-1, with D possibly being TRBD1 (6 bases). The CDR3 has 15 residues. The V end lost 0 bases, the J end lost 5 bases, and 14 bases lay between the germline ends. Germline loops: CDR1 SGHNT, CDR2 YYREEE (reference sequence).

This chain links TRBV27 with TRBJ2-5; D possibly uses TRBD1 or TRBD2 (5 bases each). V was shortened by 6 bases and J by 5 bases, with 10 bases between the two germline ends. The CDR3 totals 12 residues. Germline CDR1 MNHEY, CDR2 SMNVEV (reference sequence). CDR3 amino acids: CASRDWGETQYF. CDR3 in DNA: TGTGCCAGCAGAGACTGGGGGGAGACCCAGTACTTC.

This clone has a handful of counts. This chain uses TRBV6-5 with TRBJ2-7; tentatively, D is TRBD1 (5 bases). The CDR3 sequence is 13 residues long. Germline CDR1 and CDR2: MNHEY and SVGAGI. The V end lost 6 bases, the J end lost 0 bases, and 9 bases lay between the germline ends. The CDR3 nucleotides are TGTGCCAGCAGCTCACAGGACTCCTACGAGCAGTACTTC. Amino acid sequence: CASSSQDSYEQYF.

V usage is TRBV2 and J usage is TRBJ2-3; 8 bases line up with TRBD1. The CDR3 spans 15 residues. The junction had 8 bases not matched to a gene; V was cut back by 5 bases and J by 4 bases. The germline gives CDR1 SNHLY, CDR2 FYNNEI. CDR3 coding DNA: TGTGCCAGCAGTCCGGACAGGGTCAGCCCAGATACGCAGTATTTT. This gives the protein CASSPDRVSPDTQYF.

The chain recombines TRBV4-1 with TRBJ1-3, with 7 bases lining up with TRBD1. The germline V gene has CDR1 MGHRA and CDR2 YSYEKL. V shed 4 bases and J 1 base; nucleotides not matched to a gene: 4. The CDR3 spans 15 residues. CDR3 coding DNA: TGCGCCAGCAGCCGAAAGGACAGGTCTGGAAACACCATATATTTT. It is translated as CASSRKDRSGNTIYF.

In the case of this clone: Additional DNA sequences in this sample encode the identical CDR3. The chain links TRBV27 to TRBJ1-4; D remains ambiguous. CDR1 and CDR2 (germline): MNHEY, SMNVEV (reference sequence). V dropped 3 bases and J dropped 8 bases, with 10 bases sitting between them. This CDR3 contains 13 residues. The CDR3 coding sequence is TGTGCCAGCAGTTTTTCCGGGTTCGAAAAACTGTTTTTT. It specifies CASSFSGFEKLFF.

With respect to this clone: The sample has other DNA sequences that encode this CDR3 too. The rearrangement joins TRBV7-8 to TRBJ2-7; D ambiguous. With 0 bases removed from V and 2 bases from J, the gap between germline ends came to 2 bases. The CDR3 sequence is 12 residues long. The germline CDR1 and CDR2 sequences are SGHVS and FQNEAQ. CDR3 DNA: TGTGCCAGCAGCTTAGCTACCTACGAGCAGTACTTC. Protein: CASSLATYEQYF. The full variable domain, with the rest looked up from reference TRBV7-8 and TRBJ2-7, is GAGVSQSPRYKVAKRGQDVALRCDPISGHVSLFWYQQALGQGPEFLTYFQNEAQLDKSGLPSDRFFAERPEGSVSTLKIQRTQQEDSAVYLCASSLATYEQYFGPGTRLTVT.

The rearrangement joins TRBV27 to TRBJ2-5, with 7 bases that match TRBD2. V gave up 5 bases and J gave up 4 bases; unmatched junction bases: 7. Germline values: CDR1 MNHEY, CDR2 SMNVEV (reference sequence). The CDR3 covers 14 residues. The CDR3 region is CASSLGGWGETQYF. The CDR3 DNA reads as TGTGCCAGCAGTCTCGGGGGGTGGGGAGAGACCCAGTACTTC.

V usage is TRBV15 and J usage is TRBJ2-7; TRBD2 aligns across 10 bases. The CDR3 runs 14 residues. V trimming: 3 bases; J trimming: 4 bases; junction bases outside the gene matches: 3. From germline, CDR1 is LNHNV and CDR2 YYDKDF (reference sequence). CDR3 sequence reads: CATSREGLAYEQYF. CDR3 nucleotide sequence: TGTGCCACCAGCAGGGAGGGACTAGCGTACGAGCAGTACTTC. The whole variable domain, filled in from reference TRBV15 and TRBJ2-7, reads DAMVIQNPRYQVTQFGKPVTLSCSQTLNHNVMYWYQQKSSQAPKLLFHYYDKDFNNEADTPDNFQSRRPNTSFCFLDIRSPGLGDTAMYLCATSREGLAYEQYFGPGTRLTVT.

Only a few counts were recorded for this clone. V usage is TRBV4-1 and J usage is TRBJ2-1; D might be TRBD2 (6 bases). Germline-derived CDR1 and CDR2 are MGHRA and YSYEKL. Trimming cost V 5 bases and J 7 bases, with 15 bases left between them. The CDR3 has 14 residues. The CDR3 DNA follows: TGCGCCAGCAGCTCCCCAATTGGGGGGAATGAGCAGTTCTTC. Translation gives CASSSPIGGNEQFF.

V usage is TRBV2 and J usage is TRBJ1-5; no reliable D call. Germline assignment: CDR1 SNHLY and CDR2 FYNNEI. Trimming cost V 7 bases and J 3 bases, with 10 bases left between them. This CDR3 contains 13 residues. In DNA form, the CDR3 reads TGTGCCAGCACTTGGGAGATCAATCAGCCCCAGCATTTT. Amino acids: CASTWEINQPQHF. The variable domain in full, with the rest retrieved from reference TRBV2 and TRBJ1-5, is EPEVTQTPSHQVTQMGQEVILRCVPISNHLYFYWYRQILGQKVEFLVSFYNNEISEKSEIFDDQFSVERPDGSNFTLKIRSTKLEDSAMYFCASTWEINQPQHFGDGTRLSIL.

The rearrangement links TRBV4-3 to TRBJ2-7; 9 nucleotides line up with TRBD1. Germline V lookup: CDR1 LGHNA, CDR2 YSLEER. Unmatched junction bases numbered 3, after V lost 1 base and J lost 5 bases. The CDR3 consists of 14 residues. CDR3 sequence: CASSQGRTGDEQYF. The CDR3 bases are TGCGCCAGCAGCCAAGGAAGGACAGGGGACGAGCAGTACTTC.

The CDR3, as DNA: TGCGCCAGCAGGGGGGGGCACACTGAAGCTTTCTTT. It codes for CASRGGHTEAFF. The J gene is TRBJ1-1, the V gene TRBV5-1; D perhaps matches TRBD1 (6 bases). Germline CDR1 reads SGHRS; CDR2 reads YFSETQ. This CDR3 is 12 amino acids long. Trimming removed 5 bases at V and 3 bases at J, with 8 bases between. Supplemented by reference TRBV5-1 and TRBJ1-1, the full variable domain reads KAGVTQTPRYLIKTRGQQVTLSCSPISGHRSVSWYQQTPGQGLQFLFEYFSETQRNKGNFPGRFSGRQFSNSRSEMNVSTLELGDSALYLCASRGGHTEAFFGQGTRLTVV.

J is TRBJ2-5 and V is TRBV9, with 11 bases aligning to TRBD1. The CDR3 covers 15 residues. J gave up 4 bases and V 3 bases, and 5 bases lay outside the gene matches. Germline-derived CDR1 and CDR2 are SGDLS and YYNGEE. CDR3 residues: CASSGGQGALETQYF. For the CDR3, the DNA is TGTGCCAGCAGCGGCGGACAGGGGGCTTTAGAGACCCAGTACTTC.

The chain combines TRBV5-1 with TRBJ2-1; TRBD2 aligns across 12 bases. The J segment lost 5 bases and the V segment lost 4 bases, leaving 4 bases of the junction unmatched. The CDR3 covers 15 residues. Germline loops: CDR1 SGHRS, CDR2 YFSETQ. The CDR3 region is CASSTGLAGNNEQFF. The CDR3 DNA is TGCGCCAGCAGCACTGGACTAGCGGGAAACAATGAGCAGTTCTTC.

This clone appeared a single time. The rearrangement links TRBV6-5 to TRBJ2-7; TRBD1 agrees at 7 bases. This CDR3 has 15 amino acids. The germline CDR1 and CDR2 sequences are MNHEY and SVGAGI. The junction had 7 bases not matched to a gene; V was cut back by 5 bases and J by 0 bases. The CDR3 DNA follows: TGTGCCAGCAGTATCGGGACAGCGGCCTCCTACGAGCAGTACTTC. Encoded protein: CASSIGTAASYEQYF.

The CDR3 is CASSVAPGQGGDTQYF. In DNA, the CDR3 is TGTGCCAGCAGCGTAGCTCCGGGACAGGGTGGAGATACGCAGTATTTT. The chain combines TRBV9 with TRBJ2-3; 9 nucleotides line up with TRBD1. This CDR3 region has 16 residues. V lost 0 bases to trimming and J lost 5 bases; unmatched junction nucleotides: 7. Germline CDR1 SGDLS, CDR2 YYNGEE.

The gene calls are TRBV9 and TRBJ1-5, with unresolved D. The CDR3 loop spans 15 amino acids. Trimming took 0 bases from V and 3 from J, leaving 10 bases between them. The germline gives CDR1 SGDLS, CDR2 YYNGEE. The CDR3 bases are TGTGCCAGCAGCGTAGTCCCCGGGATCAATCAGCCCCAGCATTTT. Its translation is CASSVVPGINQPQHF.

This clone was picked up one time. V gene TRBV18 combines with J gene TRBJ1-6; a possible D gene is TRBD1 (5 bases). Germline CDR1 and CDR2: KGHSH and LQKENI. The CDR3 totals 14 residues. Trimming removed 5 bases at V and 5 bases at J, with 10 bases between. CDR3 protein: CASSASGDNSPLHF. The CDR3 DNA sequence: TGTGCCAGCTCAGCGTCGGGGGATAATTCACCCCTCCACTTT.

The chain links TRBV5-6 to TRBJ2-5; 8 bases fit TRBD2. J gave up 3 bases and V 0 bases, and 7 bases lay outside the gene matches. Germline loops: CDR1 SGHDT, CDR2 YYEEEE. CDR3 length: 16 residues. CDR3 bases: TGTGCCAGCAGCTTGGCCGGGCTAGCGGGCAAAGAGACCCAGTACTTC. As protein: CASSLAGLAGKETQYF. The whole variable domain, filled in from reference TRBV5-6 and TRBJ2-5, reads DAGVTQSPTHLIKTRGQQVTLRCSPKSGHDTVSWYQQALGQGPQFIFQYYEEEERQRGNFPDRFSGHQFPNYSSELNVNALLLGDSALYLCASSLAGLAGKETQYFGPGTRLLVL.

V is TRBV19 and J is TRBJ2-2; D might be TRBD1 (5 bases). V was shortened by 3 bases and J by 3 bases, with 14 bases between the two germline ends. The germline CDR1 and CDR2 sequences are LNHDA and SQIVND (reference sequence). CDR3 length: 16 amino acids. CDR3 nucleotides: TGTGCCAGTAGTATCTGGCAGGGCCTATACACCGGGGAGCTGTTTTTT. Translating it yields CASSIWQGLYTGELFF. The full variable domain, completed using reference TRBV19 and TRBJ2-2, is DGGITQSPKYLFRKEGQNVTLSCEQNLNHDAMYWYRQDPGQGLRLIYYSQIVNDFQKGDIAEGYSVSREKKESFPLTVTSAQKNPTAFYLCASSIWQGLYTGELFFGEGSRLTVL.

The J gene is TRBJ1-2, the V gene TRBV27, with D hard to call. Germline loops: CDR1 MNHEY, CDR2 SMNVEV (reference sequence). There are 14 residues in the CDR3. Trimming removed 5 bases at V and 3 bases at J, with 13 bases between. CDR3 in DNA: TGTGCCAGCAGTCCACTGGGCGCCGACTATGGCTACACCTTC. Its translation is CASSPLGADYGYTF.

The rearrangement joins TRBV27 to TRBJ2-5; 11 nucleotides line up with TRBD2. This CDR3 has 17 amino acids. Looked up from germline, CDR1 is MNHEY and CDR2 is SMNVEV (reference sequence). V lost 4 bases to trimming and J lost 7 bases; unmatched junction nucleotides: 14. The DNA of the CDR3 is TGTGCCAGCAGTTCAACCCCGGCTAGCGGGAGGAGAGGGACCCAGTACTTC. Translated, it gives CASSSTPASGRRGTQYF.

V is TRBV10-3 and J is TRBJ1-1; weak D call: TRBD1 (6 bases). Deletions cut 0 bases from V and 5 bases from J, with 10 bases between. The CDR3 length is 14 residues. Germline assignment: CDR1 ENHRY and CDR2 SYGVKD. The CDR3 spells CAISESGGRTEAFF. DNA of the CDR3: TGTGCCATCAGTGAGTCCGGGGGGCGGACTGAAGCTTTCTTT.

V and J are TRBV9 and TRBJ2-1; D is unclear. V was clipped by 4 bases and J by 6 bases, with 8 bases between them. CDR3 length equals 12 residues. Germline V gives CDR1 SGDLS, CDR2 YYNGEE. In DNA, the CDR3 is TGTGCCAGCAGCACCCGTACCAATGAGCAGTTCTTC. Amino acids: CASSTRTNEQFF. The full variable domain, with the rest looked up from reference TRBV9 and TRBJ2-1, is DSGVTQTPKHLITATGQRVTLRCSPRSGDLSVYWYQQSLDQGLQFLIQYYNGEERAKGNILERFSAQQFPDLHSELNLSSLELGDSALYFCASSTRTNEQFFGPGTRLTVL.

This chain connects TRBV30 to TRBJ1-2; D is unclear. The CDR3 contains 11 residues. Per germline, CDR1 GTSNPN and CDR2 SVGIG (reference sequence). Trimming cost V 3 bases and J 2 bases, with 4 bases left between them. CDR3 DNA: TGTGCCTGGAGCGGGAACTATGGCTACACCTTC. Translating gives CAWSGNYGYTF.

The chain combines TRBV7-2 with TRBJ1-5; no definite D call. V was pared by 1 base and J by 4 bases, with 5 bases between. CDR1 SGHTA and CDR2 FQGNSA come from the germline V gene. The CDR3 runs 13 residues. The CDR3 loop is CASSLEINQPQHF. The CDR3 nucleotides read TGTGCCAGCAGCTTAGAGATTAATCAGCCCCAGCATTTT. The full variable domain, rest sourced from reference TRBV7-2 and TRBJ1-5, is GAGVSQSPSNKVTEKGKDVELRCDPISGHTALYWYRQSLGQGLEFLIYFQGNSAPDKSGLPSDRFSAERTGGSVSTLTIQRTQQEDSAVYLCASSLEINQPQHFGDGTRLSIL.